These 27 T cell receptor beta chains were sequenced from one sample in a study of shared clonotypes between healthy human individuals. Assay: immunoSEQ multiplex PCR; the TCRdb copy retains only in-frame clones and omits some. Here the sample spans more than 550,000 clones, 90% being singletons. The sample taken for sequencing was memory CD8+ T cells from PBMCs. The sample's subset: CD45RO+ cells pooled with CCR7-negative TemRA cells. Every receptor here comes from a man aged 18 to 29 in good health. Some clones in this sample may be carry-over from other donors' samples.

J is TRBJ1-5 and V is TRBV19; a possible D gene is TRBD1 (5 bases). CDR1 is LNHDA, CDR2 SQIVND, per germline (reference sequence). The CDR3 consists of 15 residues. The V and J ends lost 7 bases and 0 bases respectively, with 13 bases between them. DNA for the CDR3: TGTGCCAGTATGGGGGTCGGAGATAGCAATCAGCCCCAGCATTTT. It specifies CASMGVGDSNQPQHF.

This clone was seen more than once but under ten times. The chain employs TRBV30 and TRBJ1-5; D ambiguous. The CDR3 contains 13 residues. V gave up 3 bases and J gave up 7 bases, with 13 bases separating them. The germline V gene encodes CDR1 GTSNPN and CDR2 SVGIG (reference sequence). CDR3 DNA: TGTGCCTGGAGGAGGACTGTAGGCCAGCCCCAGCATTTT. This sequence encodes CAWRRTVGQPQHF.

The chain is built from TRBV6-4 and TRBJ2-3, with unresolved D. Looked up from germline, CDR1 is MRHNA and CDR2 is SNTAGT. The V and J ends lost 5 bases and 0 bases respectively, with 6 bases between them. This CDR3 contains 13 residues. In DNA, the CDR3 is TGTGCCAGCAGTCGAACTAGCACAGATACGCAGTATTTT. Protein sequence: CASSRTSTDTQYF.

This clone appeared once. The CDR3 here is CASSLPPPGLAKSWRHNEQFF. The CDR3, as DNA: TGTGCCAGCAGCCTTCCACCTCCGGGACTAGCGAAGAGTTGGAGGCACAATGAGCAGTTCTTC. The chain recombines TRBV7-8 with TRBJ2-1; 10 bases map to TRBD2. The V gene's germline CDR1 is SGHVS and CDR2 FQNEAQ. The CDR3 sequence is 21 residues long. J gave up 5 bases and V 5 bases, and 24 bases lay outside the gene matches.

This sequence joins TRBV7-8 and TRBJ2-7; D unresolved. V was trimmed by 5 bases and J by 0 bases, leaving 14 bases between them. CDR1 is SGHVS, CDR2 FQNEAQ, per germline. The CDR3 totals 15 residues. The CDR3 bases are TGTGCCAGCAGCAAAGGGTTGGACGTCTCCTACGAGCAGTACTTC. Encoded protein: CASSKGLDVSYEQYF.

This chain connects TRBV10-3 to TRBJ2-7; TRBD2 agrees at 9 bases. This CDR3 is 16 amino acids long. Germline V gives CDR1 ENHRY, CDR2 SYGVKD. V trimming: 4 bases; J trimming: 0 bases; junction bases outside the gene matches: 7. DNA of the CDR3: TGTGCCATCAGTGCTCTTGGCGGGAGGGCCTCCTACGAGCAGTACTTC. Protein: CAISALGGRASYEQYF.

The V call is TRBV7-9, the J call TRBJ1-1, with D unclear. With 3 bases removed from V and 11 bases from J, the gap between germline ends came to 13 bases. CDR3 length: 12 amino acids. Per the germline V gene, CDR1 is SEHNR and CDR2 is FQNEAQ (reference sequence). The CDR3 spells CASSFPVWAAFF. In DNA form, the CDR3 reads TGTGCCAGCAGCTTTCCGGTCTGGGCGGCTTTCTTT.

This clone was picked up one time. The V gene is TRBV28, the J gene TRBJ2-7; 7 bases line up with TRBD2. The CDR3 consists of 15 residues. V was clipped by 6 bases and J by 0 bases; unmatched bases: 8. CDR1 and CDR2 (germline): MDHEN, SYDVKM. CDR3 sequence reads: CASSFIAGPSYEQYF. The CDR3 DNA reads TGTGCCAGCAGCTTCATAGCGGGCCCCTCCTACGAGCAGTACTTC.

V and J are TRBV12-5 and TRBJ2-1; 14 nucleotides agree with TRBD2. In germline, CDR1 is LGHNT, CDR2 FRNRAP. The CDR3 has 17 amino acids. V was clipped by 4 bases and J by 6 bases; unmatched bases: 8. The CDR3 is CASGSTLTSGRANEQFF. Written as DNA, the CDR3 is TGTGCTAGTGGTTCAACACTGACTAGCGGGAGGGCCAATGAGCAGTTCTTC.

This sequence joins TRBV21-1 and TRBJ1-4. TRBV21-1 is reported as a pseudogene. This CDR3 is built from 14 residues. The CDR3 reads CASSKAVPVEKLFF. The CDR3 nucleotides are TGTGCCAGCAGCAAAGCGGTCCCTGTAGAAAAACTGTTTTTT.

The V gene is TRBV28, the J gene TRBJ1-4, with D uncertain. CDR3 length equals 16 residues. CDR1 is MDHEN, CDR2 SYDVKM, per germline. Trimming shortened V by 2 bases and J by 1 base, and 11 bases separated the two germline ends. The CDR3 nucleotides are TGTGCCAGCAGTTTAAGAACAGACCTAACTAATGAAAAACTGTTTTTT. This encodes CASSLRTDLTNEKLFF.

J is TRBJ1-3 and V is TRBV27; no firm D call. Germline V lookup: CDR1 MNHEY, CDR2 SMNVEV (reference sequence). The CDR3 consists of 15 residues. V shed 5 bases and J shed 0 bases, with 11 bases lying between them. Here the CDR3 reads CASSSRAHSGNTIYF. The DNA for the CDR3 is TGTGCCAGCAGTAGCCGGGCTCACTCTGGAAACACCATATATTTT.

The rearrangement uses TRBV9 and TRBJ2-2, with D hard to call. V was pared by 5 bases and J by 0 bases, with 20 bases between. This CDR3 is built from 18 residues. The germline CDR1 and CDR2 sequences are SGDLS and YYNGEE. The CDR3 DNA reads as TGTGCCAGCAGGATAACCTTAGGGCGAGCGACGAACACCGGGGAGCTGTTTTTT. Translation: CASRITLGRATNTGELFF.

The rearrangement joins TRBV5-8 to TRBJ1-4; TRBD1 matches at 8 bases. V was clipped by 6 bases and J by 7 bases; unmatched bases: 8. The germline gives CDR1 SGHTS, CDR2 YDEGEE. The CDR3 contains 14 residues. The DNA of the CDR3 is TGTGCCAGCAAGCCCAGGGGGCTGTTTGAAAAACTGTTTTTT. Protein sequence: CASKPRGLFEKLFF.

V is TRBV9 and J is TRBJ1-4, with unresolved D. This CDR3 has 15 residues. Trimming pared 7 bases from V and 0 bases from J, leaving 13 bases between. The germline V gene encodes CDR1 SGDLS and CDR2 YYNGEE. The CDR3 spells CASGRQGSTNEKLFF. CDR3 bases: TGTGCCAGCGGGCGCCAAGGATCAACTAATGAAAAACTGTTTTTT.

J is TRBJ2-5 and V is TRBV7-9; D not resolved. Germline V gene sequence: CDR1 SEHNR, CDR2 FQNEAQ (reference sequence). CDR3 length: 13 amino acids. V was shortened by 8 bases and J by 0 bases, with 10 bases between the two germline ends. Here the CDR3 reads CASGSEYQETQYF. CDR3 nucleotide sequence: TGTGCCAGCGGGTCAGAGTACCAAGAGACCCAGTACTTC.

This clone was seen only once. The CDR3 nucleotides are TGCGCCAGCAGCCAACAAGTGCCAGAGGAGGCCCCACACTATGGCTACACCTTC. It codes for CASSQQVPEEAPHYGYTF. The V and J genes are TRBV4-1 and TRBJ1-2, with D unclear. The CDR3 is 18 amino acids. Germline values: CDR1 MGHRA, CDR2 YSYEKL. V gave up 2 bases and J gave up 3 bases, with 22 bases separating them.

The CDR3 protein is CSAGAGTSIHEQYF. In DNA, the CDR3 is TGCAGCGCTGGGGCCGGGACTAGTATCCACGAGCAGTACTTC. V gene TRBV29-1 combines with J gene TRBJ2-7; 8 nucleotides align to TRBD2. The CDR3 length is 14 residues. V gave up 7 bases and J gave up 5 bases; unmatched junction bases: 13. Germline CDR1 SQVTM, CDR2 ANQGSEA.

The chain couples TRBV5-1 to TRBJ1-1; D not resolved. The germline gives CDR1 SGHRS, CDR2 YFSETQ. The CDR3 consists of 15 residues. V lost 4 bases and J 2 bases, leaving 15 bases between the germline ends. The CDR3, as DNA: TGCGCCAGCAGCACCTGGACCGGAGGCAACACTGAAGCTTTCTTT. Translating gives CASSTWTGGNTEAFF.

The chain is built from TRBV11-2 and TRBJ2-5; TRBD1 matches 7 bases. Losses at the gene ends were 1 base for V and 5 bases for J; bases not matched to a gene: 4. Germline V gene sequence: CDR1 SGHAT, CDR2 FQNNGV. The CDR3 spans 14 residues. The CDR3 here is CASSLAGGWETQYF. CDR3 nucleotide sequence: TGTGCCAGCAGCTTAGCAGGGGGTTGGGAGACCCAGTACTTC. Complete variable domain (other parts from reference TRBV11-2 and TRBJ2-5): EAGVAQSPRYKIIEKRQSVAFWCNPISGHATLYWYQQILGQGPKLLIQFQNNGVVDDSQLPKDRFSAERLKGVDSTLKIQPAKLEDSAVYLCASSLAGGWETQYFGPGTRLLVL.

Notes on this clone: The junction does not match germline at one end; this may be a read error. This chain connects TRBV5-6 to TRBJ2-1, with D possibly matching TRBD2 (6 bases). This CDR3 spans 13 amino acids. The germline gives CDR1 SGHDT, CDR2 YYEEEE. The CDR3, as DNA: TGTGCCAGCAGCTGGGACTCCGACAATGAGCAGTTCTTC. Its translation: CASSWDSDNEQFF. The entire variable domain, with the rest obtained from reference TRBV5-6 and TRBJ2-1, is as follows: DAGVTQSPTHLIKTRGQQVTLRCSPKSGHDTVSWYQQALGQGPQFIFQYYEEEERQRGNFPDRFSGHQFPNYSSELNVNALLLGDSALYLCASSWDSDNEQFFGPGTRLTVL.

Turning to this clone: This specimen includes other DNA sequences encoding the same CDR3. The gene calls are TRBV27 and TRBJ1-5; a weak D match, TRBD1 (6 bases). CDR1 and CDR2 from the germline V gene are MNHEY and SMNVEV (reference sequence). The V end lost 2 bases, the J end lost 3 bases, and 8 bases lay between the germline ends. This CDR3 has 14 amino acids. The CDR3 nucleotides read TGTGCCAGCAGTTTACAGGGGACCAATCAGCCCCAGCATTTT. This codes for CASSLQGTNQPQHF.

The rearrangement joins TRBV13 to TRBJ2-3; 7 positions match TRBD2. The CDR3 runs to 15 residues. Germline V CDR1 and CDR2: PRHDT, FYEKMQ (reference sequence). The V gene end was trimmed by 4 bases and the J gene end by 7 bases; junction bases not matched to a gene: 11. The CDR3 DNA reads TGTGCCAGCAGCTCGCTGGGGGGGGTTCGCAATACGCAGTATTTT. This codes for CASSSLGGVRNTQYF.

Notes on this clone: Within the sample, other DNA sequences also encode this same CDR3. In DNA, the CDR3 is TGTGCCAGCAGCTTAGCGGAAGGGACTAGCTACGAGCAGTACTTC. It is translated as CASSLAEGTSYEQYF. This chain joins TRBV7-9 and TRBJ2-7; 8 bases line up with TRBD2. This CDR3 is built from 15 residues. The germline CDR1 and CDR2 sequences are SEHNR and FQNEAQ (reference sequence). J lost 3 bases, V lost 0 bases, and 4 bases had no gene match.

The V and J genes are TRBV7-9 and TRBJ2-1; 10 bases fit TRBD2. The V segment lost 11 bases and the J segment 5 bases; nucleotides outside the gene matches: 6. CDR1 and CDR2 from the germline V gene are SEHNR and FQNEAQ (reference sequence). There are 13 residues in the CDR3. The CDR3, as DNA: TGTGCCTCCGGACTAGCGGTAAACAATGAGCAGTTCTTC. Its translation is CASGLAVNNEQFF.

This chain joins TRBV18 and TRBJ1-3, with D uncertain. CDR1 is KGHSH and CDR2 is LQKENI in the germline V gene. The CDR3 has 15 residues. V lost 6 bases and J 4 bases, leaving 16 bases between the germline ends. CDR3 nucleotides: TGTGCCAGCTCGTCCGGGCCCCTCATCGGAAACACCATATATTTT. Protein sequence: CASSSGPLIGNTIYF. Full variable domain (remainder filled in from reference TRBV18 and TRBJ1-3): NAGVMQNPRHLVRRRGQEARLRCSPMKGHSHVYWYRQLPEEGLKFMVYLQKENIIDESGMPKERFSAEFPKEGPSILRIQQVVRGDSAAYFCASSSGPLIGNTIYFGEGSWLTVV.

The V call is TRBV28, the J call TRBJ1-5; D might be TRBD1 (5 bases). Trimming removed 3 bases at V and 0 bases at J, with 27 bases between. In germline, CDR1 is MDHEN, CDR2 SYDVKM. CDR3 length: 21 amino acids. The chain's CDR3 is CASSFPDNLPPDGYSNQPQHF. The DNA for the CDR3 is TGTGCCAGCAGTTTCCCGGACAACCTTCCCCCCGACGGCTATAGCAATCAGCCCCAGCATTTT.